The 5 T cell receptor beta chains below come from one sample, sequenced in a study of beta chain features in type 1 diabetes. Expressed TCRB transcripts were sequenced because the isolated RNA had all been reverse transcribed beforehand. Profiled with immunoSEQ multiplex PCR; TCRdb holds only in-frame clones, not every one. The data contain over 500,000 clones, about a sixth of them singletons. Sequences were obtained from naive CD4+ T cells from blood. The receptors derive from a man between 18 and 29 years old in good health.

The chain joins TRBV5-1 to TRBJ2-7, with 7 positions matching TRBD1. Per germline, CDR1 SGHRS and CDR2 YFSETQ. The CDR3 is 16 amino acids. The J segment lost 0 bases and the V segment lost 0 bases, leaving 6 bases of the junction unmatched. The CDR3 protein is CASSLEPTGSSYEQYF. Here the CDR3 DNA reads TGCGCCAGCAGCTTGGAACCGACAGGGAGCTCCTACGAGCAGTACTTC.

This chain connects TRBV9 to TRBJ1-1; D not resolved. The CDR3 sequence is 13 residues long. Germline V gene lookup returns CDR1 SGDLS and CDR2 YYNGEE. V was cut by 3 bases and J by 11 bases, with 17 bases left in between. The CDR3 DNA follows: TGTGCCAGCAGCGCTGGCGATCGGGCGGGGGCTTTCTTT. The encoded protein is CASSAGDRAGAFF.

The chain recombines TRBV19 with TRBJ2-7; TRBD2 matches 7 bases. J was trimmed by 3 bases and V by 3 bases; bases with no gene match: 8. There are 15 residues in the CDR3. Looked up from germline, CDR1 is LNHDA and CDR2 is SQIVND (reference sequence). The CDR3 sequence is CASSMSGTAFYEQYF. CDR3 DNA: TGTGCCAGTAGTATGAGCGGGACGGCATTCTACGAGCAGTACTTC. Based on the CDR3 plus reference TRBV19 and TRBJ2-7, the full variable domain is DGGITQSPKYLFRKEGQNVTLSCEQNLNHDAMYWYRQDPGQGLRLIYYSQIVNDFQKGDIAEGYSVSREKKESFPLTVTSAQKNPTAFYLCASSMSGTAFYEQYFGPGTRLTVT.

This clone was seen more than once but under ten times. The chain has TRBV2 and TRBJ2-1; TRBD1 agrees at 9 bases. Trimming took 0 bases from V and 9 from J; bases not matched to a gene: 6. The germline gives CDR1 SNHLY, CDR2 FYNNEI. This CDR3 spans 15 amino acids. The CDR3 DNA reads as TGTGCCAGCAGTGAAGCACCGGGACAGGGACGTGAGCAGTTCTTC. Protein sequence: CASSEAPGQGREQFF.

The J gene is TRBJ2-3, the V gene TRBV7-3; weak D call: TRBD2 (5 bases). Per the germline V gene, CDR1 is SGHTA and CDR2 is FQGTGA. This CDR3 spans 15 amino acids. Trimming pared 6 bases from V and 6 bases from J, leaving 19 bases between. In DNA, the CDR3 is TGTGCCAGCAGGATACGGGCGGGTATTGCGGATACGCAGTATTTT. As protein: CASRIRAGIADTQYF.